These T cell receptor beta chains were read from a single sample in a study of blood T cell repertoires in COVID-19. The assay was immunoSEQ multiplex PCR, and TCRdb's table has in-frame clones only and misses some. The sample records around 260,000 clones, about 89% being singletons. What was sequenced was peripheral blood. The receptors stem from a middle-aged woman who had recovered from COVID-19. Both conserved end residues are part of each CDR3. Fields, in order: D gene, J gene, V gene, clone size, CDR3 DNA, CDR3 protein. D genes are given only for firm matches. Clone size, where shown, is once, few, many, or a class for clones that have expanded.

>TRBD2|TRBJ2-5|TRBV5-1|.
TGCGCCAGCAGCTTGGCGGGGGGTCAAGAGACCCAGTACTTC
CASSLAGGQETQYF
>TRBD1|TRBJ2-7|TRBV3-1/TRBV3-2|.
TGTGCCAGCAGCCAAGTGGGACAGGGGGCGTTGTACGAGCAGTACTTC
CASSQVGQGALYEQYF
>TRBD2|TRBJ2-1|TRBV10-3|.
TGTGCCATCAGTGAGGGACAGACTAGCGCTGATGAGCAGTTCTTC
CAISEGQTSADEQFF
>.|TRBJ2-2|TRBV5-1|.
TGCGCCAGCAGCTTGGCCGGGATAGCGAACACCGGGGAGCTGTTTTTT
CASSLAGIANTGELFF
>TRBD1|TRBJ2-5|TRBV11-3|.
TGTGCCAGCAGCTGGGCCGGGACAGGGGGTGAGACCCAGTACTTC
CASSWAGTGGETQYF
>.|TRBJ1-6|TRBV9|.
TGTGCCAGCAGCGTAGTTGGGGGGGGGAGTTCACCCCTCCACTTT
CASSVVGGGSSPLHF
>.|TRBJ2-1|TRBV11-2|.
TGTGCCAGCAGCTTAGAGAGGCTGCTCAATGAGCAGTTCTTC
CASSLERLLNEQFF
>.|TRBJ2-3|TRBV19|.
TGTGCCAGTAGTATTGTGGCTAGCACAGATACGCAGTATTTT
CASSIVASTDTQYF
>.|TRBJ1-1|TRBV5-3|.
TGTGCCAGAAGCTTTCATCACAGCAAGAACACTGAAGCTTTCTTT
CARSFHHSKNTEAFF
>TRBD1|TRBJ1-1|TRBV10-3|.
TGTGCCATCGGTAAAGGACAGGGGATGAACACTGAAGCTTTCTTT
CAIGKGQGMNTEAFF
>TRBD2|TRBJ2-3|TRBV7-9|.
TGTGCCAGCAGCAAGCTTGTAGCGGGAGGGCCTTACGCAGATACGCAGTATTTT
CASSKLVAGGPYADTQYF
>TRBD1|TRBJ2-7|TRBV5-4|.
TGTGCCAGCAGCTCACAGGGGGCGAGGCACGAGCAGTACTTC
CASSSQGARHEQYF
>TRBD2|TRBJ2-3|TRBV7-2|.
TGTGCCAGCAGCCCCGACGGGGCTAAGCGGGACTATTTCACAGATACGCAGTATTTT
CASSPDGAKRDYFTDTQYF
>TRBD1|TRBJ1-5|TRBV5-6|.
TGTGCCAGCAGCTTGTGGTCAGGGGGTAATCAGCCCCAGCATTTT
CASSLWSGGNQPQHF
>.|TRBJ2-2|TRBV28|.
TGTGCCAGCAGGGGTGGACTATACACCGGGGAGCTGTTTTTT
CASRGGLYTGELFF
>TRBD1|TRBJ1-3|TRBV5-1|.
TGCGCCAGCAGCTTGGTTCAGGGGGCGGCTGGAAACACCATATATTTT
CASSLVQGAAGNTIYF
>TRBD2|TRBJ2-1|TRBV10-3|.
TGTGCCACCGGGACTAGCGGGTTAGTCTCCTACAATGAGCAGTTCTTC
CATGTSGLVSYNEQFF
>TRBD2|TRBJ2-2|TRBV4-2|.
TGTGCCAGCAGCCAAGCCCCCAGCGGGAACGGGGAGCTGTTTTTT
CASSQAPSGNGELFF
>TRBD1|TRBJ2-2|TRBV6-5|.
TGTGCCAGCAGTAAGGGACAGTTCCCGACCGGGGAGCTGTTTTTT
CASSKGQFPTGELFF
>.|TRBJ2-2|TRBV5-1|.
TGCGCCAGCAGCCCCGGACTTTCGAACACCGGGGAGCTGTTTTTT
CASSPGLSNTGELFF
>TRBD2|TRBJ2-1|TRBV27|.
TGTGCCAGCAGTAATCTAGCGGGCTCCTACAATGAGCAGTTCTTC
CASSNLAGSYNEQFF
>.|TRBJ2-6|TRBV5-8|.
TGTGCCAGCAGCTTAACGGGTACTGGGGCCAACGTCCTGACTTTC
CASSLTGTGANVLTF
>TRBD2|TRBJ2-7|TRBV11-3|.
TGTGCCAGCAGGCGGGAGGGCCTTTACGAGCAGTACTTC
CASRREGLYEQYF
>.|TRBJ2-1|TRBV12-5|.
TGTGCTAGTGGTTTGGCTAGGGACTCTCTCCCCTCTTACAATGAGCAGTTCTTC
CASGLARDSLPSYNEQFF
>TRBD2|TRBJ2-1|TRBV2|few
TGTGCCAGCAGTTCTAGCGGTTTCTCCTACAATGAGCAGTTCTTC
CASSSSGFSYNEQFF
>.|TRBJ2-1|TRBV5-4|.
TGTGCCAGCAGCTTGGCCAGCGCCGCCTACAATGAGCAGTTCTTC
CASSLASAAYNEQFF
>.|TRBJ2-1|TRBV21-1|.
TGTGCCAGCAGCAAAGATCGGCGGACTAGCGGGAGAGGTGAGCAGTTCTTC
CASSKDRRTSGRGEQFF